The 19 T cell receptor beta chains reported below all come from one sample, sequenced in a study of radiotherapy plus CTLA-4 blockade in lung cancer. Data came from immunoSEQ multiplex PCR; TCRdb stores just in-frame clones and leaves some out. The sample consists of about 99,000 clones, 80% to 90% of them appearing once. This specimen consisted of peripheral blood, obtained from a patient treated with radiotherapy plus ipilimumab. These receptors were collected from a human donor with non-small cell lung cancer that progressed on radiotherapy plus ipilimumab.

This clone is a singleton in its sample. The rearrangement uses TRBV27 and TRBJ2-1; D is tentatively TRBD1 or TRBD2 (5 bases each). The germline V gene has CDR1 MNHEY and CDR2 SMNVEV (reference sequence). The CDR3 runs 15 residues. Trimming removed 2 bases at V and 6 bases at J, with 14 bases between. The CDR3 sequence is CASSLTRTRGNEQFF. The CDR3 DNA is TGTGCCAGCAGTTTAACCAGAACGAGGGGCAATGAGCAGTTCTTC.

The V and J genes are TRBV6-5 and TRBJ2-7; 8 bases are a match to TRBD2. The germline V gene has CDR1 MNHEY and CDR2 SVGAGI. The CDR3 runs 15 residues. With 0 bases clipped from V and 4 bases from J, the junction kept 5 bases outside the gene matches. The CDR3 is CASSYSREASYEQYF. The CDR3 DNA reads TGTGCCAGCAGTTACTCGCGGGAGGCGTCTTACGAGCAGTACTTC.

The chain joins TRBV4-1 to TRBJ1-2; D might be TRBD1 (6 bases). Trimming stripped 0 bases from V and 5 bases from J, with 19 bases between. This CDR3 region has 17 residues. Germline V gives CDR1 MGHRA, CDR2 YSYEKL. This chain's CDR3 is CASSQDGLGRGGYGYTF. CDR3 DNA: TGCGCCAGCAGCCAAGATGGGCTCGGCAGGGGAGGGTATGGCTACACCTTC.

The chain has TRBV6-5 and TRBJ2-3; no firm D call. Germline CDR1 reads MNHEY; CDR2 reads SVGAGI. The CDR3 loop spans 11 amino acids. V was pared by 6 bases and J by 5 bases, with 6 bases between. The CDR3 DNA reads as TGTGCCAGCAGGTCAGGAGATACGCAGTATTTT. It is translated as CASRSGDTQYF.

This clone came up once. In nucleotides, the CDR3 is TGTGCCAGCAGCGTAGGGTCGGGAGCGTCCACAGATACGCAGTATTTT. It encodes CASSVGSGASTDTQYF. The V and J genes are TRBV9 and TRBJ2-3, with D possibly being TRBD2 (6 bases). CDR3 length: 16 residues. V was cut by 0 bases and J by 2 bases, with 13 bases left in between. Germline-derived CDR1 and CDR2 are SGDLS and YYNGEE.

The chain carries TRBV5-1 and TRBJ2-7; 7 bases are shared with TRBD2. V gave up 5 bases and J gave up 0 bases; unmatched junction bases: 8. CDR3 length: 15 amino acids. Germline V gene data show CDR1 as SGHRS and CDR2 as YFSETQ. CDR3: CASRAEGGTSYEQYF. The CDR3 coding sequence is TGCGCCAGCAGAGCCGAGGGAGGGACCTCCTACGAGCAGTACTTC.

The chain uses TRBV5-1 and TRBJ1-3; a possible D gene is TRBD1 (5 bases). The CDR3 sequence is 15 residues long. Trimming removed 6 bases from V and 0 bases from J, with 13 bases in between. Germline assignment: CDR1 SGHRS and CDR2 YFSETQ. The CDR3 sequence is CASTRDGSSGNTIYF. Here the CDR3 DNA reads TGCGCCAGCACTCGGGACGGCAGCTCTGGAAACACCATATATTTT.

The chain employs TRBV7-2 and TRBJ1-1; the D gene is possibly TRBD1 (5 bases). The ends were cut back, 2 bases at V and 0 bases at J, with 7 bases in the middle. Germline V gives CDR1 SGHTA, CDR2 FQGNSA. The CDR3 has 14 residues. The CDR3 nucleotides read TGTGCCAGCAGCTTACAGGGCATGAACACTGAAGCTTTCTTT. It encodes CASSLQGMNTEAFF.

This chain connects TRBV27 to TRBJ1-1, with 9 positions matching TRBD1. CDR3 size: 14 residues. The germline V gene encodes CDR1 MNHEY and CDR2 SMNVEV (reference sequence). The V and J ends lost 5 bases and 0 bases, in that order; junction bases with no gene match: 1. CDR3 nucleotides: TGTGCCAGCAGTGGACAGGGGTTGAACACTGAAGCTTTCTTT. This gives the protein CASSGQGLNTEAFF.

This clone was counted between two and nine times. The V gene is TRBV5-4, the J gene TRBJ2-1; D is uncertain. Trimming removed 4 bases from V and 3 bases from J, with 14 bases in between. CDR1 SGHNT and CDR2 YYREEE come from the germline V gene (reference sequence). The CDR3 runs to 15 residues. In DNA form, the CDR3 reads TGTGCCAGCAGCACGGTTGCGGTGAACTACAATGAGCAGTTCTTC. This codes for CASSTVAVNYNEQFF.

This sequence joins TRBV4-2 and TRBJ2-3, with D perhaps given as TRBD1 or TRBD2 (5 bases each). CDR3 length: 14 amino acids. Germline V CDR1 and CDR2: LGHNA, YNFKEQ. V shed 3 bases and J shed 2 bases, with 9 bases lying between them. As DNA, the CDR3 is TGTGCCAGCAGCCAGACAGACTACACAGATACGCAGTATTTT. This translates into CASSQTDYTDTQYF.

The CDR3 region is CASSSTTQDYYGYTF. The CDR3 coding sequence is TGTGCCAGCAGCTCTACTACACAGGACTACTATGGCTACACCTTC. The chain combines TRBV6-6 with TRBJ1-2; D perhaps matches TRBD1 (5 bases). The CDR3 loop spans 15 amino acids. The germline V and J ends were trimmed by 6 bases and 3 bases, with 17 bases remaining between them. In germline, CDR1 is MNHNY, CDR2 SVGAGI (reference sequence).

The rearrangement links TRBV6-6 to TRBJ2-1; D gene uncertain. CDR3 length: 11 amino acids. Germline V gives CDR1 MNHNY, CDR2 SVGAGI (reference sequence). V gave up 5 bases and J gave up 9 bases, with 8 bases separating them. The CDR3 bases are TGTGCCAGCAGTACCCGGAGTGAGCAGTTCTTC. Translation: CASSTRSEQFF.

In this sample, this clone turned up once. The chain carries TRBV5-4 and TRBJ1-1; D gene ambiguous. This CDR3 spans 12 amino acids. Germline-derived CDR1 and CDR2 are SGHNT and YYREEE (reference sequence). With 5 bases removed from V and 1 base from J, the gap between germline ends came to 6 bases. Here the CDR3 reads CASRTANTEAFF. CDR3 DNA: TGTGCCAGCAGAACGGCGAACACTGAAGCTTTCTTT.

The genes are TRBV29-1 and TRBJ2-1, with unresolved D. The CDR3 has 12 residues. Looked up from germline, CDR1 is SQVTM and CDR2 is ANQGSEA. Trimming pared 3 bases from V and 6 bases from J, leaving 9 bases between. The CDR3 spells CSVEVMSNEQFF. For the CDR3, the DNA is TGCAGCGTTGAGGTAATGTCCAATGAGCAGTTCTTC.

The chain employs TRBV11-3 and TRBJ2-6; no clear D gene. Trimming stripped 2 bases from V and 3 bases from J, with 11 bases between. Germline lookup yields CDR1 SGHNT and CDR2 YENEEA. This CDR3 comprises 16 residues. The CDR3 sequence is CASSLSLGIGANVLTF. CDR3 DNA sequence: TGTGCCAGCAGCTTAAGTTTGGGTATTGGGGCCAACGTCCTGACTTTC.

The rearrangement uses TRBV5-6 and TRBJ1-2, with unresolved D. From germline, CDR1 is SGHDT and CDR2 YYEEEE. The CDR3 is 16 residues long. Trimming removed 5 bases at V and 7 bases at J, with 24 bases between. CDR3 coding DNA: TGTGCCAGCAGGCCGCGCGGCGACGGGATAATGCGTGGCTACACCTTC. As protein: CASRPRGDGIMRGYTF.

This clone came up a few times. The chain couples TRBV5-1 to TRBJ2-1; no reliable D call. From germline, CDR1 is SGHRS and CDR2 YFSETQ. The CDR3 contains 12 residues. V lost 0 bases and J 7 bases, leaving 5 bases between the germline ends. This CDR3 is CASSLEGNEQFF. The CDR3 DNA is TGCGCCAGCAGCTTGGAAGGTAATGAGCAGTTCTTC.

In nucleotides, the CDR3 is TGTGCCAGCAGCCAGGGGGCGGACTATGGCTACACCTTC. It codes for CASSQGADYGYTF. The rearrangement links TRBV2 to TRBJ1-2; 8 nucleotides align to TRBD1. The V gene's germline CDR1 is SNHLY and CDR2 FYNNEI. This CDR3 has 13 amino acids. V was pared by 6 bases and J by 3 bases, with 3 bases of the junction left unmatched.